This T cell receptor (beta chain) was identified in a study of T cell repertoires in cytomegalovirus infection. General study points: HLA-C-restricted CMV clonotypes gave the most frequent clonotype in two of eight donors.

The CDR3 spans 21 residues. Deletions cut 7 bases from V and 2 bases from J, with 36 bases between. CDR1 and CDR2 from the germline V gene are SEHNR and FQNEAQ (reference sequence). TCRdb passed the reads through MiXCR, listing each CDR3 protein once. Among about 770,000 distinct CDR3 sequences listed, under 35% were seen once. This clonotype was detected only a few times. Its antigen is undetermined. The specimen was cultured CD8+ T cells from PBMCs, collected from culture after CMV antigen stimulation. The J gene is TRBJ2-7, the V gene TRBV7-9, with D perhaps TRBD1 or TRBD2 (7 bases each). The clonotype comes from a human donor in good health (CMV status not recorded). Some clones in this sample may be carry-over from other donors' samples. CDR3 in DNA: TGTGCCAGCACCCGAACCCTTCGAATCCGGAGGGAGGGACAGAAAACCTACGAGCAGTACGTC. Translated: CASTRTLRIRREGQKTYEQYV.